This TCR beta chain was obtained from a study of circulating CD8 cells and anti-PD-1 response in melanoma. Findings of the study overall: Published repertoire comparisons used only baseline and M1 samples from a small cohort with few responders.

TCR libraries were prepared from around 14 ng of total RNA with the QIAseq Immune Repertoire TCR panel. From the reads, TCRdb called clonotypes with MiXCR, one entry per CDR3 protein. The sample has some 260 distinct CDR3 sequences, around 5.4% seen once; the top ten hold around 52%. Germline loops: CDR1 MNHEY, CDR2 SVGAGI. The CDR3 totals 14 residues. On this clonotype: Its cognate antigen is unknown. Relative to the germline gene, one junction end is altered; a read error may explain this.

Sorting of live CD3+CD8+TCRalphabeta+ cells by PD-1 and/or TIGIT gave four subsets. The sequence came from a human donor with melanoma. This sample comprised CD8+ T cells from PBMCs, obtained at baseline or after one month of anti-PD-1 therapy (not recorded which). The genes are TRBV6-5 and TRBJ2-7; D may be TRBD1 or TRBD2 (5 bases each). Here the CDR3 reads CASSYGREPYEEDF. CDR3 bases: TGTGCCAGCAGTTATGGCAGGGAACCTTACGAGGAGGACTTC.